Listed here is a single T cell receptor beta chain. This CDR3 has 14 residues. With 4 bases clipped from V and 6 bases from J, the junction kept 10 bases outside the gene matches. The germline CDR1 and CDR2 sequences are SGDLS and YYNGEE. This record belongs to a study of Graves' ophthalmopathy and Graves' hyperthyroidism. Amplification of the TCR beta CDR3 regions used RNA transcripts (as template). The first-round RT-PCR employed HTBI primers together with the Qiagen OneStep RT-PCR kit. A multiplex PCR was then performed as the second round. TCRdb used MiXCR to reprocess the multiplex PCR reads, holding one entry per CDR3 protein. Of about 740,000 distinct CDR3 sequences detected, approximately 40% appear once; the ten largest clones hold about 40%.

This receptor was identified in an adult man with Graves' ophthalmopathy. The V and J genes are TRBV9 and TRBJ2-7; TRBD2 matches at 7 bases. Sequenced sample: peripheral blood. Here the CDR3 DNA reads TGTGCCAGCAGCACGACTAGCAGGACTGCCGAGCAGTACTTC. Its protein is CASSTTSRTAEQYF.